This TCR beta chain was obtained from a study of blood T cell repertoires in COVID-19. About the study: Donors in the United States, Italy and Spain gave samples during acute or convalescent COVID-19. PBMCs, B-cell-depleted T cells, or T cells were the source of the cDNA or gDNA that made up the material.

Methods used by the authors: Amplifying reference gene primers gave estimates of nucleated cell counts. Produced via immunoSEQ multiplex PCR; TCRdb's table is partial and in-frame only. V and J calls plus clone size are reproduced from that table; the DNA served to infer D and trimming. The sample holds 110,000 or so clones; approximately 87% are singletons and the top ten take approximately 7%. Germline values: CDR1 MNHNS, CDR2 SASEGT. This CDR3 contains 13 residues. Between the trimmed V and J ends, which lost 3 bases and 1 base, there was a span of 6 bases. The rearrangement links TRBV6-1 to TRBJ1-1; D is undetermined. This receptor was identified in a woman aged 50 to 65 with acute or convalescent COVID-19. The sequenced material came from peripheral blood. Here the CDR3 reads CASSERWNTEAFF. The CDR3 region has the DNA TGTGCCAGCAGTGAGCGTTGGAACACTGAAGCTTTCTTT.